Presented here are 6 T cell receptor beta chains from one specimen sequenced in a study of T cells in narcolepsy. The assay was immunoSEQ multiplex PCR, and TCRdb's table has in-frame clones only and misses some. The sample consists of some 1,600 clones, 35% to 45% of them appearing once. These receptors' antigens are unknown. The sequenced material came from cultured CD8+ T cells from cerebrospinal fluid. The receptor source for this set is a human donor with narcolepsy.

About this clone: A read error is likely here: a far larger clone is one base away. The CDR3 region is CAWIEDRLSYGYTF. DNA for the CDR3: TGTGCCTGGATAGAAGACAGACTCTCCTATGGCTACACCTTC. The chain has TRBV30 and TRBJ1-2; D possibly corresponds to TRBD1 (5 bases). Germline V gene data show CDR1 as GTSNPN and CDR2 as SVGIG (reference sequence). The CDR3 runs to 14 residues. Trimming cost V 4 bases and J 4 bases, with 16 bases left between them.

On this clone itself: Because the CDR3 is missing its conserved closing phenylalanine or tryptophan, this is likely a read error. CDR3 in DNA: TGTGGCAGCAGTGACAGGGGGACTGGAAACACCATATATTCT. Translating gives CGSSDRGTGNTIYS. The chain carries TRBV6-1 and TRBJ1-3, with 9 bases aligning to TRBD1. This CDR3 is 14 amino acids long. From germline, CDR1 is MNHNS and CDR2 SASEGT.

The chain links TRBV27 to TRBJ1-3; D unclear. The length of the CDR3 is 16 residues. Looked up from germline, CDR1 is MNHEY and CDR2 is SMNVEV (reference sequence). The ends were cut back, 5 bases at V and 0 bases at J, with 14 bases in the middle. The chain's CDR3 is CASSPRSPYSGNTIYF. In DNA, the CDR3 is TGTGCCAGCAGTCCCCGTTCCCCGTACTCTGGAAACACCATATATTTT.

As concerns this clone: A far larger clone is off by one base, so a read error is likely. The chain is built from TRBV27 and TRBJ1-2; D gene unclear. V gave up 4 bases and J gave up 7 bases, with 13 bases separating them. CDR3 length: 13 amino acids. Looked up from germline, CDR1 is MNHEY and CDR2 is SMNVEV (reference sequence). The CDR3 bases are TGTGCCAGCAGTTCTACACTGGAGGGTGGCTACACCTTC. Protein sequence: CASSSTLEGGYTF.

The chain employs TRBV4-1 and TRBJ1-1, with D unresolved. The ends were cut back, 4 bases at V and 8 bases at J, with 17 bases in the middle. Germline V gives CDR1 MGHRA, CDR2 YSYEKL. This CDR3 contains 14 residues. Here the CDR3 DNA reads TGCGCCAGCAGCCCCGTTTACGGTGGCACCGAAGCTTTCTTT. This gives the protein CASSPVYGGTEAFF.

The chain is built from TRBV27 and TRBJ1-2; D call uncertain. The germline V gene encodes CDR1 MNHEY and CDR2 SMNVEV (reference sequence). Trimming took 3 bases from V and 6 from J, leaving 8 bases between them. The CDR3 consists of 12 residues. CDR3 loop: CASSFGNDGYTF. CDR3 DNA: TGTGCCAGCAGTTTTGGGAATGATGGCTACACCTTC.